This entry concerns a single T cell receptor beta chain. Its cognate antigen is unknown. When sampled, the donors appeared nominally healthy, though they likely had unrecorded immune exposures. Primers included in the PCR were 60 Vbeta and 13 Jbeta primers. Here immunoSEQ multiplex PCR was the method, and the copy in TCRdb shows in-frame clones only, minus some. The sample records about 160,000 clones, roughly 81% being singletons. This record belongs to a study of cytomegalovirus exposure and HLA in healthy donors. Study-level points and caveats: Several V segments, TRBV6-2 and TRBV6-3 among them, could not be told apart and were dropped. In a later analysis, a missense DCLRE1C variant was linked to TCR beta V- and J-gene trimming.

This CDR3 has 15 residues. V gave up 1 base and J gave up 7 bases; unmatched junction bases: 3. CDR1 is SGHVS and CDR2 is FNYEAQ in the germline V gene. This clonotype was obtained from a woman in her fifties or sixties in good health and CMV-seronegative. Sequencing was performed on PBMCs. The chain has TRBV7-6 and TRBJ1-5; 11 positions match TRBD1. The CDR3 coding sequence is TGTGCCAGCAGCTTAGGGGGGGACAGGGGGCAGCCCCAGCATTTT. Translation: CASSLGGDRGQPQHF.